This TCR beta chain appears in the sequencing data of a study of blood T cell repertoires in COVID-19. The V gene lost 3 bases and the J gene lost 6 bases, with 24 bases spanning the gap. This CDR3 is built from 17 residues. CDR1 DFQATT and CDR2 SNEGSKA come from the germline V gene (reference sequence). This clone was counted between two and nine times. The repertoire was sequenced with immunoSEQ multiplex PCR; TCRdb's copy has only in-frame clones and lacks some. This sample has 250,000 to 350,000 clones, with roughly 83% found just once. This chain joins TRBV20-1 and TRBJ1-5, with D maybe TRBD1 (6 bases). This receptor was taken from a human donor with COVID-19, enrolled during active disease. The donor label of this sample is uncertain. Sequenced input: peripheral blood. The CDR3 loop reads CSASGYGREGGGQPQHF. In DNA form, the CDR3 reads TGCAGTGCTAGTGGTTACGGACGGGAGGGGGGAGGTCAGCCCCAGCATTTT.